Detailed here is one T cell receptor beta chain. Its antigen is unidentified. The source of the sample is a study of immune cell composition in non-small cell lung cancer. In the study overall: Most cases were lung adenocarcinoma or squamous cell carcinoma.

Profiling relied on immunoSEQ multiplex PCR, and the TCRdb table lists in-frame clones only, not all of them. The repertoire holds 3,500 to 4,500 clones, about 68% seen once, with 20% to 25% in the top ten. Genomic DNA came from frozen unsorted single-cell suspensions. General observations from the study: Top 10 clone scores and clonality were higher in squamous than adenocarcinoma. In adenocarcinoma, maximal tumour-associated clone frequency tracked TIL tumour reactivity.

Germline CDR1 is KGHSH and CDR2 is LQKENI. The CDR3 spans 17 residues. J was trimmed by 4 bases and V by 2 bases; bases with no gene match: 11. V and J are TRBV18 and TRBJ1-2; 9 bases match TRBD1. Sequencing was performed on lung tumor tissue. The clonotype was recovered from a human donor with non-small cell lung cancer. DNA for the CDR3: TGTGCCAGCTCACCATCAAAGAGGACAGGGGAAGGCTATGGCTACACCTTC. As protein: CASSPSKRTGEGYGYTF.